This T cell receptor (beta chain) was found in a study of T-cell reconstitution after alpha-beta-depleted transplantation in children. A remark on this clonotype: Its target is unknown.

Construction of the TCRbeta library involved unique molecular identifiers. TCRdb re-analysed the PCR reads in MiXCR, keeping a single row per CDR3 protein. Of some 70,000 distinct CDR3 sequences listed, roughly 4.9% are singletons. Findings of the study overall: The origin of high day-60 TCRbeta diversity in some patients lay in surviving recipient T cells and thymic progenitors. About two months after transplant, alpha-beta T cells reportedly came from several hundred expanded graft clones. Newly made T cells mostly supplied T-cell counts and diversity one year after transplant.

Here the sequenced sample was PBMCs, mostly from graft donor cells, taken 180 days after TCRalphabeta/CD19-depleted stem cell transplant. The origin of this receptor is a boy less than two years old who had a stem cell transplant for acute myeloid leukemia, so the T cells may come from the graft donor.

In nucleotides, the CDR3 is TGTGCCAGATCACCACACCCTGGAATCTCCTACGAGCAGTACGTC. It yields the protein CARSPHPGISYEQYV. The chain employs TRBV18 and TRBJ2-7; D call uncertain. This CDR3 contains 15 residues. Germline values: CDR1 KGHSH, CDR2 LQKENI.